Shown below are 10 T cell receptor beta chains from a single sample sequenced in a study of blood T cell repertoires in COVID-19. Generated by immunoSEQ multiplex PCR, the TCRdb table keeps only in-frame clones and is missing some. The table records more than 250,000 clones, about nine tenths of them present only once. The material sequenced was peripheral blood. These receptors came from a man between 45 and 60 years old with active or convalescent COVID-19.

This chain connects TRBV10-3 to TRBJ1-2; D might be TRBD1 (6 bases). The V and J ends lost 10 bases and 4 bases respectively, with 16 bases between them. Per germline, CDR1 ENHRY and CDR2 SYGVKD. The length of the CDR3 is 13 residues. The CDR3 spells CATAPRGFYGYTF. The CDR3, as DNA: TGTGCCACCGCCCCCAGGGGCTTCTATGGCTACACCTTC.

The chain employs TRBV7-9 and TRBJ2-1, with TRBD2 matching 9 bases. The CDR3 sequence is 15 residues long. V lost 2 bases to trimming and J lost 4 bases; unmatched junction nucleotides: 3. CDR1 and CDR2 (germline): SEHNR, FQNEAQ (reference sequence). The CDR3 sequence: CASSLFLAGYNEQFF. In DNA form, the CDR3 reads TGTGCCAGCAGCTTATTCCTAGCGGGGTACAATGAGCAGTTCTTC. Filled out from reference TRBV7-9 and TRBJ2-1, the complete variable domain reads DTGVSQNPRHKITKRGQNVTFRCDPISEHNRLYWYRQTLGQGPEFLTYFQNEAQLEKSRLLSDRFSAERPKGSFSTLEIQRTEQGDSAMYLCASSLFLAGYNEQFFGPGTRLTVL.

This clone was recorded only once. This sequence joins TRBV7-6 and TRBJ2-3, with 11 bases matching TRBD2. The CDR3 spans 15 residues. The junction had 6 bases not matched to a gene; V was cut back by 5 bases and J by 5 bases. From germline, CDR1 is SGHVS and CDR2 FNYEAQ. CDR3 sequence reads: CASSLSGGAEDTQYF. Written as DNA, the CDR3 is TGTGCCAGCAGCCTTAGCGGGGGGGCGGAAGATACGCAGTATTTT.

The CDR3 region is CASSILRRNTGELFF. In DNA form, the CDR3 reads TGTGCCAGCAGTATACTTAGGAGAAACACCGGGGAGCTGTTTTTT. This rearrangement joins TRBV7-2 to TRBJ2-2, with D unclear. Germline V gene lookup returns CDR1 SGHTA and CDR2 FQGNSA. The length of the CDR3 is 15 residues. V was pared by 6 bases and J by 2 bases, with 13 bases between.

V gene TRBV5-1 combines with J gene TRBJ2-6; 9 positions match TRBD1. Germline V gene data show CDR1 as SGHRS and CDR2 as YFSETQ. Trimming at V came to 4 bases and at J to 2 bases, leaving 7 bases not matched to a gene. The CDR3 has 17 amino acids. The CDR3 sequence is CASSHGTGLPGANVLTF. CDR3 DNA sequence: TGCGCCAGCAGCCACGGGACAGGGCTCCCTGGGGCCAACGTCCTGACTTTC.

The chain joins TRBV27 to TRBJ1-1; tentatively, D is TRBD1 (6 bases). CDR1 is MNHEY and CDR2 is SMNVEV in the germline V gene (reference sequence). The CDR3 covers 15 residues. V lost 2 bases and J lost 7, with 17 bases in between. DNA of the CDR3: TGTGCCAGCAGTTTACGACAGGCCAAGTCGGGTGAAGCTTTCTTT. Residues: CASSLRQAKSGEAFF.

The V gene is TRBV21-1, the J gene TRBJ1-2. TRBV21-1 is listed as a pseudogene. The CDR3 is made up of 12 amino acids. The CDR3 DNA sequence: TGTGCCAGCAGCTCCGGGGTTGACAAGTACACCTTC. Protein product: CASSSGVDKYTF.

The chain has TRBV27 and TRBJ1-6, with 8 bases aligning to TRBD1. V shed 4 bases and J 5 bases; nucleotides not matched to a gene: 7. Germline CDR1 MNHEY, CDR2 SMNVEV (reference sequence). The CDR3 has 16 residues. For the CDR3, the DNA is TGTGCCAGCAGTTCCACAGGGGGAAAGGATAATTCACCCCTCCACTTT. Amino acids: CASSSTGGKDNSPLHF.

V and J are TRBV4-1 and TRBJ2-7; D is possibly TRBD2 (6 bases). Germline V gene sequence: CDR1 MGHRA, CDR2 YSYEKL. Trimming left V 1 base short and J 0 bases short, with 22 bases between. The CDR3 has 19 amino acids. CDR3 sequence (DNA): TGCGCCAGCAGCCAAGTGAATCGTCCGGGACTGATCCCCTCCTACGAGCAGTACTTC. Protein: CASSQVNRPGLIPSYEQYF.

In DNA form, the CDR3 reads TGTGCCAGCAGCCTGGACAGGGGGCTTGGGTATGGCTACACCTTC. Its translation: CASSLDRGLGYGYTF. This sequence joins TRBV5-4 and TRBJ1-2, with 11 bases matching TRBD1. The germline CDR1 and CDR2 sequences are SGHNT and YYREEE (reference sequence). This CDR3 has 15 amino acids. Germline trimming cut 4 bases from V and 5 bases from J; bases unmatched to any gene: 7.